These 16 T cell receptor beta chains originate from one sample sequenced in a study of early T cells in non-severe SARS-CoV-2 infection. One entry per CDR3 protein, called by TCRdb with MiXCR from the 5' RACE reads. This table has tens of thousands of distinct CDR3 sequences, roughly 6% appearing once. Sequencing used whole blood. The source is an adult who was a healthcare worker with PCR-confirmed SARS-CoV-2 infection or an uninfected control (not recorded which).

This clonotype appeared a few times. In DNA, the CDR3 is TGCAGCGTAGTAGAACAGGGTTTCGAGACCCAGTACTTC. As protein: CSVVEQGFETQYF. The chain recombines TRBV29-1 with TRBJ2-5; tentative D call: TRBD1 (6 bases). V was trimmed by 6 bases and J by 5 bases, leaving 16 bases between them. Germline loops: CDR1 SQVTM, CDR2 ANQGSEA. The CDR3 contains 13 residues.

This clonotype was seen at least ten times. The chain links TRBV9 to TRBJ2-2, with no clear D. The V end was cut by 1 base, the J end by 1 base, with 5 bases between. The germline V gene has CDR1 SGDLS and CDR2 YYNGEE. The CDR3 is made up of 14 amino acids. CDR3 sequence: CASSVRQNTGELFF. The DNA for the CDR3 is TGTGCCAGCAGCGTACGACAGAACACCGGGGAGCTGTTTTTT.

This clonotype has a count of ten or more. V gene TRBV11-2 combines with J gene TRBJ2-3; TRBD1 or TRBD2 may be the D gene (5 bases each). The CDR3 is 15 residues long. V was pared by 5 bases and J by 1 base, with 13 bases between. CDR1 is SGHAT, CDR2 FQNNGV, per germline. The CDR3 sequence is CASSNRDRRTDTQYF. The DNA of the CDR3 is TGTGCCAGCAGCAACCGGGACCGACGCACAGATACGCAGTATTTT.

This clonotype has just a few counts. The chain joins TRBV7-2 to TRBJ2-1; D remains ambiguous. The V gene's germline CDR1 is SGHTA and CDR2 FQGNSA. This CDR3 is 12 amino acids long. The V end lost 1 base, the J end lost 8 bases, and 6 bases lay between the germline ends. CDR3 coding DNA: TGTGCCAGCAGCTTAGTTATGGATGAGCAGTTCTTC. Amino acid sequence: CASSLVMDEQFF.

This chain uses TRBV5-1 with TRBJ2-3; 9 bases match TRBD1. Germline trimming cut 4 bases from V and 2 bases from J; bases unmatched to any gene: 5. Germline-derived CDR1 and CDR2 are SGHRS and YFSETQ. This CDR3 is built from 15 residues. The DNA for the CDR3 is TGCGCCAGCAGCAAGACAGGGGGATCCACAGATACGCAGTATTTT. Translated: CASSKTGGSTDTQYF.

This clonotype showed up just a few times. The genes are TRBV29-1 and TRBJ2-6; TRBD1 might be the D (6 bases). V lost 7 bases, J lost 0 bases, and 7 bases lay in between. Germline values: CDR1 SQVTM, CDR2 ANQGSEA. The CDR3 is made up of 13 amino acids. CDR3 sequence reads: CSARGSGANVLTF. In nucleotides, the CDR3 is TGCAGCGCCAGGGGCTCTGGGGCCAACGTCCTGACTTTC.

This chain links TRBV19 with TRBJ2-2; D ambiguous. The length of the CDR3 is 12 residues. The germline V gene has CDR1 LNHDA and CDR2 SQIVND (reference sequence). Trimming cost V 8 bases and J 2 bases, with 6 bases left between them. The CDR3 nucleotides are TGTGCCAGTTCTACTAACACCGGGGAGCTGTTTTTT. It codes for CASSTNTGELFF. Drawing the rest from reference TRBV19 and TRBJ2-2, the complete variable domain is DGGITQSPKYLFRKEGQNVTLSCEQNLNHDAMYWYRQDPGQGLRLIYYSQIVNDFQKGDIAEGYSVSREKKESFPLTVTSAQKNPTAFYLCASSTNTGELFFGEGSRLTVL.

The sample holds one count of this clonotype. The chain couples TRBV2 to TRBJ1-6; 8 positions match TRBD1. Germline loops: CDR1 SNHLY, CDR2 FYNNEI. V gave up 6 bases and J gave up 9 bases; unmatched junction bases: 10. The CDR3 consists of 15 residues. The CDR3 nucleotides are TGTGCCAGCAGGTCACGGACAGGGTTGGTTTCACCCCTCCACTTT. Translating it yields CASRSRTGLVSPLHF.

The chain joins TRBV2 to TRBJ2-7; 9 bases agree with TRBD1. J gave up 4 bases and V 9 bases, and 4 bases lay outside the gene matches. The CDR3 spans 12 residues. The germline V gene has CDR1 SNHLY and CDR2 FYNNEI. The CDR3 DNA reads TGTGCCAGGGGACAGGGAAAGTACGAGCAGTACTTC. It yields the protein CARGQGKYEQYF. Full variable domain (missing parts from reference TRBV2 and TRBJ2-7): EPEVTQTPSHQVTQMGQEVILRCVPISNHLYFYWYRQILGQKVEFLVSFYNNEISEKSEIFDDQFSVERPDGSNFTLKIRSTKLEDSAMYFCARGQGKYEQYFGPGTRLTVT.

Remarks on this clonotype: At one end the junction does not follow the germline gene, possibly because of a read error. V usage is TRBV11-2 and J usage is TRBJ2-5, with D uncertain. This CDR3 comprises 15 residues. Germline values: CDR1 SGHAT, CDR2 FQNNGV. CDR3 region: CVSSNTGSVGETQYF. The DNA of the CDR3 is TGTGTCAGCAGCAACACCGGGTCAGTAGGGGAGACCCAGTACTTC.

This clonotype was observed a few times. The chain recombines TRBV18 with TRBJ1-1; TRBD1 is a possible D gene (5 bases). Trimming took off 3 bases at V and 0 bases at J, with 5 bases between the two ends. The CDR3 totals 13 residues. Germline V gene lookup returns CDR1 KGHSH and CDR2 LQKENI. The DNA of the CDR3 is TGTGCCAGCTCACCGACAGTGAACACTGAAGCTTTCTTT. Amino acid sequence: CASSPTVNTEAFF.

The chain uses TRBV24-1 and TRBJ2-2, with D perhaps TRBD1 (6 bases). The CDR3 consists of 15 residues. Germline CDR1 is KGHDR and CDR2 is SFDVKD. Between the trimmed V and J ends, which lost 4 bases and 5 bases, there was a span of 13 bases. The CDR3 DNA reads TGTGCCACCAGTGACCCCAGGGGTCGTACCGGGGAGCTGTTTTTT. The encoded protein is CATSDPRGRTGELFF.

The table lists this clonotype with many counts. V and J are TRBV6-5 and TRBJ2-3; no reliable D call. Germline V CDR1 and CDR2: MNHEY, SVGAGI. Trimming shortened V by 0 bases and J by 0 bases, and 7 bases separated the two germline ends. The CDR3 has 15 amino acids. CDR3: CASSYSRASTDTQYF. The CDR3 DNA follows: TGTGCCAGCAGTTACTCAAGGGCTAGCACAGATACGCAGTATTTT.

This clonotype was counted ten times or more. The rearrangement joins TRBV29-1 to TRBJ2-7, with 7 positions matching TRBD1. The ends lost 1 base at V and 9 bases at J; junction bases unmatched: 6. CDR1 and CDR2 (germline): SQVTM, ANQGSEA. The CDR3 is made up of 12 amino acids. The CDR3 DNA is TGCAGCGTTGAAGTGCAGGGGGTAAGGCAGTACTTC. The encoded protein is CSVEVQGVRQYF.

This clonotype was observed many times. The V and J genes are TRBV29-1 and TRBJ2-5, with D perhaps being TRBD1 or TRBD2 (5 bases each). V gave up 4 bases and J gave up 7 bases, with 19 bases separating them. The CDR3 spans 14 residues. Germline CDR1 SQVTM, CDR2 ANQGSEA. The CDR3 nucleotides read TGCAGCGTTGCCGGAACAGGAAAGGACTTGACCCAGTACTTC. Protein product: CSVAGTGKDLTQYF.

The chain employs TRBV6-1 and TRBJ1-4, with no clear D. Germline CDR1 reads MNHNS; CDR2 reads SASEGT. Trimming pared 6 bases from V and 0 bases from J, leaving 11 bases between. The CDR3 runs to 15 residues. This chain's CDR3 is CASRSGSATNEKLFF. CDR3 nucleotide sequence: TGTGCCAGCAGGAGTGGGAGTGCAACTAATGAAAAACTGTTTTTT.